This section outlines one T cell receptor beta chain sequence together with its context. The data originate from a study of blood T cell repertoires in COVID-19. Study overall: From T cells, B-cell-depleted T cells, or PBMCs came the material, which was cDNA or gDNA.

The germline V and J ends were trimmed by 0 bases and 0 bases, with 14 bases remaining between them. The germline V gene encodes CDR1 SGHRS and CDR2 YFSETQ. This CDR3 comprises 17 residues. How the authors handled the data: Reference gene primers were amplified, and this amplification served to estimate nucleated cell counts. This table comes from immunoSEQ multiplex PCR, and its TCRdb copy is limited to in-frame clones, with some not included. V and J calls and clone size are given by that table; D and trimming were obtained from the DNA. The sample consists of 65,000 to 90,000 clones, around 86% of them appearing once.

The gene calls are TRBV5-1 and TRBJ2-3, with D possibly matching TRBD2 (6 bases). The sample comprised peripheral blood. This TCR was recovered from a woman aged 18-35 years with acute or convalescent COVID-19. This CDR3 reads CASSLAADYYSTDTQYF. CDR3 DNA sequence: TGCGCCAGCAGCTTGGCCGCGGACTACTATAGCACAGATACGCAGTATTTT.